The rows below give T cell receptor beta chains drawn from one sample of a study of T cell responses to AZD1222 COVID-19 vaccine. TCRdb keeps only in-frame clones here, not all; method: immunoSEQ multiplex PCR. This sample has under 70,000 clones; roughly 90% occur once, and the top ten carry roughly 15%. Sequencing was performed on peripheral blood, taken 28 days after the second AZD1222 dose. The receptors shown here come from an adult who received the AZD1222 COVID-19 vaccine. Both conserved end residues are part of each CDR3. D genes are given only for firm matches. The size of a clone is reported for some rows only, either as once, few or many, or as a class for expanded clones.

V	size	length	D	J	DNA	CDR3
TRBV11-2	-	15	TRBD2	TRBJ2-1	TGTGCCAGCAGCCGGGGGGTGAGCTCCTACAATGAGCAGTTCTTC	CASSRGVSSYNEQFF
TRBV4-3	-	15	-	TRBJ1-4	TGCGCCAGCAGCCAAGAACTAAGGGGGGGTGAAAAACTGTTTTTT	CASSQELRGGEKLFF
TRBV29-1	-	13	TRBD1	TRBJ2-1	TGCAGCGTTGAGGAGACAGGGGACAATGAGCAGTTCTTC	CSVEETGDNEQFF
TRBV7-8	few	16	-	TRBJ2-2	TGTGCCAGCAGCTTAGGACCGGGCCCGAACACCGGGGAGCTGTTTTTT	CASSLGPGPNTGELFF
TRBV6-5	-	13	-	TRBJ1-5	TGTGCCAGCAGGGGAAAGGGCAATCAGCCCCAGCATTTT	CASRGKGNQPQHF
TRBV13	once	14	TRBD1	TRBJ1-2	TGTGCCAGCAGCTTACAAAGGACAGGGTATGGCTACACCTTC	CASSLQRTGYGYTF
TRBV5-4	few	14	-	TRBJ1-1	TGTGCCAGCAGCCTAGATTCGGGATTGACTGAAGCTTTCTTT	CASSLDSGLTEAFF
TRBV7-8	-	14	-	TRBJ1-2	TGTGCCAGCAGCCTGGCAGAGGGGAGACGAGGCTACACCTTC	CASSLAEGRRGYTF
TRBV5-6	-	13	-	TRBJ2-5	TGTGCCAGCAGCGGCCGGACAGAGGAGACCCAGTACTTC	CASSGRTEETQYF
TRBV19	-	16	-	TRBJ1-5	TGTGCCAGTAGTATAGATAACCGGGGGGGAAATCAGCCCCAGCATTTT	CASSIDNRGGNQPQHF